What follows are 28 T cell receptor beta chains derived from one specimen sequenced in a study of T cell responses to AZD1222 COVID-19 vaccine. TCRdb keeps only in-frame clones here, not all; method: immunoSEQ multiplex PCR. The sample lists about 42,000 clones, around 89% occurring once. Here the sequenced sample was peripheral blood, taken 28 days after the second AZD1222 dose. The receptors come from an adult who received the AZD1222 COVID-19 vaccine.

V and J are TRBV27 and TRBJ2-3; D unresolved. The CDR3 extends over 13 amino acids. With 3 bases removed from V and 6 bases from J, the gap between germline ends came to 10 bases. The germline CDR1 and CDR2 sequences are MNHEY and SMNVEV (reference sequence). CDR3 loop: CASSLSRPDTQYF. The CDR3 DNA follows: TGTGCCAGCAGTTTGAGTAGGCCGGATACGCAGTATTTT.

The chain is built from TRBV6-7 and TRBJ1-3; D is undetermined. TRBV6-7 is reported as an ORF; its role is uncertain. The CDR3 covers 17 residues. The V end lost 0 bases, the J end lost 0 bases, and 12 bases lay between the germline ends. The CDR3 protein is CASSYSGGGGSGNTIYF. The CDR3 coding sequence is TGTGCCAGCAGTTACTCGGGCGGCGGCGGCTCTGGAAACACCATATATTTT.

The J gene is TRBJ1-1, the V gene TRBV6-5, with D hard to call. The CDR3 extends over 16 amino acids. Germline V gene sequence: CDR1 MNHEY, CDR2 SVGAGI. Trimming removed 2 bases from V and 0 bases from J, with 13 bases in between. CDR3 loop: CASSYGGVGVNTEAFF. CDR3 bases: TGTGCCAGCAGTTACGGCGGGGTAGGAGTGAACACTGAAGCTTTCTTT.

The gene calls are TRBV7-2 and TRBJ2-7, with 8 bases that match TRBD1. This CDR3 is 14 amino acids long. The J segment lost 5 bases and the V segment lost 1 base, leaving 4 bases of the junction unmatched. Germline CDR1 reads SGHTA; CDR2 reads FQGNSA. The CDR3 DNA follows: TGTGCCAGCAGCTTAGTCCCAGGGGGCCACGAGCAGTACTTC. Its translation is CASSLVPGGHEQYF.

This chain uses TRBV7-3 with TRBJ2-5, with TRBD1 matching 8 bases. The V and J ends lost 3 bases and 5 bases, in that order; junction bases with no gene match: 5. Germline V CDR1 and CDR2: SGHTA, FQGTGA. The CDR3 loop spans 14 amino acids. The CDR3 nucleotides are TGTGCCAGCAGCTTCCGCAGGGGGCTTGAGACCCAGTACTTC. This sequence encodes CASSFRRGLETQYF.

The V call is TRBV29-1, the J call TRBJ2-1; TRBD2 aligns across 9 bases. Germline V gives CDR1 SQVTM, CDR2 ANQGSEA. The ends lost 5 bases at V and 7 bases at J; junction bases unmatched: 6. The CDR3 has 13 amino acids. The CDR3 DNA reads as TGCAGCGTTTTTGGACTAGCGAATAATGAGCAGTTCTTC. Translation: CSVFGLANNEQFF.

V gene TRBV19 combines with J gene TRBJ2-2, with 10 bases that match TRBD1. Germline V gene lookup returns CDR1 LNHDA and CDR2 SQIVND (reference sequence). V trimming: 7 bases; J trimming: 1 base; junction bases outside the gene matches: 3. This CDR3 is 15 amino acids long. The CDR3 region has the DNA TGTGCCAGTACCAGGACAGGGGGGAACACCGGGGAGCTGTTTTTT. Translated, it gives CASTRTGGNTGELFF.

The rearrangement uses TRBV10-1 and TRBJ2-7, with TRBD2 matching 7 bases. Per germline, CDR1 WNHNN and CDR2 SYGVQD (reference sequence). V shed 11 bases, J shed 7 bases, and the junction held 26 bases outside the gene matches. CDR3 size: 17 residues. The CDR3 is CAVLRCGRVTPVREQYF. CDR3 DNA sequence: TGCGCCGTGCTCCGCTGCGGGAGAGTCACCCCTGTACGGGAGCAGTACTTC.

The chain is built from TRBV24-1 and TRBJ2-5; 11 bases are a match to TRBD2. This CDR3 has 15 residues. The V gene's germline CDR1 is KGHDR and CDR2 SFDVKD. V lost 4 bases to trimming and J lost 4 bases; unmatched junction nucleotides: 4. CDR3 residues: CATSDSGTSGETQYF. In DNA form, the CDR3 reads TGTGCCACCAGTGACTCCGGGACTAGCGGAGAGACCCAGTACTTC.

The DNA of the CDR3 is TGCGCCAGCAGCTTGTTGGCAGGGGCGAACACCGGGGAGCTGTTTTTT. Translation: CASSLLAGANTGELFF. J is TRBJ2-2 and V is TRBV5-1; the D gene is possibly TRBD1 (6 bases). Germline V gene sequence: CDR1 SGHRS, CDR2 YFSETQ. The CDR3 is 16 residues long. V was pared by 1 base and J by 0 bases, with 10 bases between.

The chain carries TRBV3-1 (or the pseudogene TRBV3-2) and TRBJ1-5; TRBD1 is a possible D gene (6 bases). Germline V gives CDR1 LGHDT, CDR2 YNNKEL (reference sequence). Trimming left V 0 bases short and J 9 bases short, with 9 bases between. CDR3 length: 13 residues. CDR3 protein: CASSQDTGSPQHF. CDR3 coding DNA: TGTGCCAGCAGCCAAGATACAGGGTCGCCCCAGCATTTT.

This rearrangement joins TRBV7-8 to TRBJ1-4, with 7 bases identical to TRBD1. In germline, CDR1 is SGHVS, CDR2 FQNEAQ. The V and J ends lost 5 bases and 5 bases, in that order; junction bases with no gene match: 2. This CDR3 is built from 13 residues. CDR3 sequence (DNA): TGTGCCAGCAGCCGGGGACAGAATGAAAAACTGTTTTTT. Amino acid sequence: CASSRGQNEKLFF.

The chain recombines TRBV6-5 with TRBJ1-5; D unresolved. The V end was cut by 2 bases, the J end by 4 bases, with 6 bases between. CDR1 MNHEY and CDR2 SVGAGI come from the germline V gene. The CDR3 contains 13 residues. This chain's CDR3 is CASSYRVNQPQHF. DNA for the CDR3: TGTGCCAGCAGTTACAGGGTAAATCAGCCCCAGCATTTT.

CDR3 coding DNA: TGTGCCAGCTCCCGCCGGGGGGGCACGGACACCGGGGAGCTGTTTTTT. Residues: CASSRRGGTDTGELFF. The gene calls are TRBV18 and TRBJ2-2, with 8 bases fitting TRBD2. Germline-derived CDR1 and CDR2 are KGHSH and LQKENI. The CDR3 totals 16 residues. V lost 6 bases to trimming and J lost 3 bases; unmatched junction nucleotides: 9. The full variable domain, with the rest looked up from reference TRBV18 and TRBJ2-2, is NAGVMQNPRHLVRRRGQEARLRCSPMKGHSHVYWYRQLPEEGLKFMVYLQKENIIDESGMPKERFSAEFPKEGPSILRIQQVVRGDSAAYFCASSRRGGTDTGELFFGEGSRLTVL.

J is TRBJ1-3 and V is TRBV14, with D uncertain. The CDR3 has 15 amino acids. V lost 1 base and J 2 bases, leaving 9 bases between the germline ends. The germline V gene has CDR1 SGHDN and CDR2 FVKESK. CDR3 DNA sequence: TGTGCCAGCAGCCAAGCAGCGCCGGCTGGAAACACCATATATTTT. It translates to CASSQAAPAGNTIYF.

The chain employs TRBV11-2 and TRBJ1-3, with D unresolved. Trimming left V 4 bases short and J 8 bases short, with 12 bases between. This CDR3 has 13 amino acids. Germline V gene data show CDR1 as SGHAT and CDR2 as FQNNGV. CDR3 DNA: TGTGCCAGCAGCTCTACGGGAGTGTACACCATATATTTT. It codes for CASSSTGVYTIYF. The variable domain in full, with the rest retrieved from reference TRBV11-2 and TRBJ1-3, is EAGVAQSPRYKIIEKRQSVAFWCNPISGHATLYWYQQILGQGPKLLIQFQNNGVVDDSQLPKDRFSAERLKGVDSTLKIQPAKLEDSAVYLCASSSTGVYTIYFGEGSWLTVV.

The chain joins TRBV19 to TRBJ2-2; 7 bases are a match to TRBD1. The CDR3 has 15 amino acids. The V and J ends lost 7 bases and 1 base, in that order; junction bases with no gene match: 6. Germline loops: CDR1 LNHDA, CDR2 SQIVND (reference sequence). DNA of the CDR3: TGTGCCAGTACCACGGGACAGTGGAACACCGGGGAGCTGTTTTTT. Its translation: CASTTGQWNTGELFF.

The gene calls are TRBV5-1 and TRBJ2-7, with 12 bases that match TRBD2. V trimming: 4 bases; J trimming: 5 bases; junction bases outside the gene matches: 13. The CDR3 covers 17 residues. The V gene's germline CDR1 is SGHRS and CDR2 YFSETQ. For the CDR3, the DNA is TGCGCCAGCAGCCCAGGGTGGGGGACTAGCGGGCACAACGAGCAGTACTTC. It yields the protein CASSPGWGTSGHNEQYF.

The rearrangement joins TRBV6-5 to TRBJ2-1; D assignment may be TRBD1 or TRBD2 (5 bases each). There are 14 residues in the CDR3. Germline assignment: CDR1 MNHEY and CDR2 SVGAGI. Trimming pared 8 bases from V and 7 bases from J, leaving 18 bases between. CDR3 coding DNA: TGTGCCAGCGCCCCCGGGGACCTAGTAAATGAGCAGTTCTTC. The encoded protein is CASAPGDLVNEQFF.

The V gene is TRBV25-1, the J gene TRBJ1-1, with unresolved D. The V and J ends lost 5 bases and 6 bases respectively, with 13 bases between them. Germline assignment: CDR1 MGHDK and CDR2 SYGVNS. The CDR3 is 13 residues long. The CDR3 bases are TGTGCCAGCAGTATTGCAGGTGGGGCTGAAGCTTTCTTT. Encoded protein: CASSIAGGAEAFF.

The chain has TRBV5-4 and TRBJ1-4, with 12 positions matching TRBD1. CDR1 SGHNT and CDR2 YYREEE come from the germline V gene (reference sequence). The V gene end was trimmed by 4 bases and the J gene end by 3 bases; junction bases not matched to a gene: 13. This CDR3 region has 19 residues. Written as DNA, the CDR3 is TGTGCCAGCAGCGCCTCGGGACAGGGGGCTTTTTCGCCTAATGAAAAACTGTTTTTT. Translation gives CASSASGQGAFSPNEKLFF.

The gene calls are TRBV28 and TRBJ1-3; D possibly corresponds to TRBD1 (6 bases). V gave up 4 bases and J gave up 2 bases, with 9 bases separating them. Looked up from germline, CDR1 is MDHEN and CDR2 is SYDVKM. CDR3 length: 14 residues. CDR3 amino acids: CASSSGAAGNTIYF. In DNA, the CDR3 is TGTGCCAGCAGTTCAGGGGCAGCTGGAAACACCATATATTTT. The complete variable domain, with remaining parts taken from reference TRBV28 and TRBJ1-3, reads DVKVTQSSRYLVKRTGEKVFLECVQDMDHENMFWYRQDPGLGLRLIYFSYDVKMKEKGDIPEGYSVSREKKERFSLILESASTNQTSMYLCASSSGAAGNTIYFGEGSWLTVV.

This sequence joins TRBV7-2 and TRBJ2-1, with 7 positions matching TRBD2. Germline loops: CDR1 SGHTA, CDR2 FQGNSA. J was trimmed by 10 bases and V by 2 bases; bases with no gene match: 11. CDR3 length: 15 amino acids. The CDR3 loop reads CASSLSGEGLGEQFF. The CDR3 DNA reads TGTGCCAGCAGCTTAAGTGGGGAGGGGCTAGGGGAGCAGTTCTTC.

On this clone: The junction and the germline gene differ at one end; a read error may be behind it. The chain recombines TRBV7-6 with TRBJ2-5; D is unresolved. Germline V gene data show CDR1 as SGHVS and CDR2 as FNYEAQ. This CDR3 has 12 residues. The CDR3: CASSLEVTPSDF. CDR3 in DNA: TGTGCCAGCAGCTTAGAAGTCACCCCGTCGGACTTC.

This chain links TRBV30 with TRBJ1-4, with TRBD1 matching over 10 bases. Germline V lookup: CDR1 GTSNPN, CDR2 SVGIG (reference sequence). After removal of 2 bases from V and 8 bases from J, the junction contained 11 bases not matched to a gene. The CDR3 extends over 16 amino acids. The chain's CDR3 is CAWSSRGDRGLEKLFF. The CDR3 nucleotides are TGTGCCTGGAGTTCGCGGGGGGACAGGGGATTAGAAAAACTGTTTTTT.

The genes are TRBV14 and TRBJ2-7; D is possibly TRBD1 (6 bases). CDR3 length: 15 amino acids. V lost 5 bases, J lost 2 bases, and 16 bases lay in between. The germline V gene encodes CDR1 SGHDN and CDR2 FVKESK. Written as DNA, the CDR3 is TGTGCCAGCAGCTCTCTCCGTACAGGGACCTACGAGCAGTACTTC. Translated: CASSSLRTGTYEQYF.

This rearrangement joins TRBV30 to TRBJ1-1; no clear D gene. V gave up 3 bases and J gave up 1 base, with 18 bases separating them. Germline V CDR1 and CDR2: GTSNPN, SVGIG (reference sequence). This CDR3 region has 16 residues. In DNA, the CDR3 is TGTGCCTGGAGGTACACGTTGGGTATGGGGAACACTGAAGCTTTCTTT. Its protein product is CAWRYTLGMGNTEAFF.

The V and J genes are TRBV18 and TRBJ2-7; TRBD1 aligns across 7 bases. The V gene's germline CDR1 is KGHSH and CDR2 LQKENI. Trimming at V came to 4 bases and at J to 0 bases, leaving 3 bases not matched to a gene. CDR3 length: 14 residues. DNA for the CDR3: TGTGCCAGCTCACGCACAGGGGCCTCCTACGAGCAGTACTTC. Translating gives CASSRTGASYEQYF. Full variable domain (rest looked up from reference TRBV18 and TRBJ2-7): NAGVMQNPRHLVRRRGQEARLRCSPMKGHSHVYWYRQLPEEGLKFMVYLQKENIIDESGMPKERFSAEFPKEGPSILRIQQVVRGDSAAYFCASSRTGASYEQYFGPGTRLTVT.